This TCR beta chain is from a study of cytomegalovirus exposure and HLA in healthy donors. Whole-study findings and limits: An analysis that came later showed most CMV-associated TCR beta chains appearing HLA-restricted. Sequencing depth across donors, presence/absence analyses assumed, was roughly uniform. TCR association rates varied by HLA locus in a later analysis, with DRB1 highest and HLA-C lowest.

Germline V lookup: CDR1 SEHNR, CDR2 FQNEAQ (reference sequence). Unmatched junction bases numbered 12, after V lost 5 bases and J lost 4 bases. The CDR3 is 16 residues long. In the PCR, 60 Vbeta and 13 Jbeta primers were used. Original handling: Later analysis identified around 85 million unique TCR beta chains, around 10 million shared. The data were produced by immunoSEQ multiplex PCR, yet TCRdb's version contains in-frame clones alone and is incomplete. Clone size and the V and J calls come from that table; the DNA yielded D and trimming. Seen here are roughly 120,000 clones, 70% observed once, and the top ten hold roughly 8.7%. A remark on this clone: What it recognizes is unknown.

The chain combines TRBV7-9 with TRBJ2-7; 9 positions agree with TRBD1. The sequencing sample was made of PBMCs. The source is a man under 40 in good health and CMV-seropositive. This CDR3 reads CASSPQGAIPGYEQYF. The CDR3 bases are TGTGCCAGCAGCCCACAGGGGGCTATACCGGGGTACGAGCAGTACTTC. The whole variable domain, filled in from reference TRBV7-9 and TRBJ2-7, reads DTGVSQNPRHKITKRGQNVTFRCDPISEHNRLYWYRQTLGQGPEFLTYFQNEAQLEKSRLLSDRFSAERPKGSFSTLEIQRTEQGDSAMYLCASSPQGAIPGYEQYFGPGTRLTVT.